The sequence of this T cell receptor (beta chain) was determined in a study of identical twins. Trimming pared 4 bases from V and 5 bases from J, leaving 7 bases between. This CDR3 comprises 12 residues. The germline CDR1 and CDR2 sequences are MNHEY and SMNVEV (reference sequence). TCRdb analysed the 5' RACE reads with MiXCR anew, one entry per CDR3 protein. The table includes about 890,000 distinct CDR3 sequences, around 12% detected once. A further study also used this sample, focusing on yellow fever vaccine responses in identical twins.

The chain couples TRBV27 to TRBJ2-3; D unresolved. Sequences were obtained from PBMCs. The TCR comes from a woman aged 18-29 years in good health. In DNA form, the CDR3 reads TGTGCCAGCAGTTGGGTAGGAGATACGCAGTATTTT. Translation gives CASSWVGDTQYF.